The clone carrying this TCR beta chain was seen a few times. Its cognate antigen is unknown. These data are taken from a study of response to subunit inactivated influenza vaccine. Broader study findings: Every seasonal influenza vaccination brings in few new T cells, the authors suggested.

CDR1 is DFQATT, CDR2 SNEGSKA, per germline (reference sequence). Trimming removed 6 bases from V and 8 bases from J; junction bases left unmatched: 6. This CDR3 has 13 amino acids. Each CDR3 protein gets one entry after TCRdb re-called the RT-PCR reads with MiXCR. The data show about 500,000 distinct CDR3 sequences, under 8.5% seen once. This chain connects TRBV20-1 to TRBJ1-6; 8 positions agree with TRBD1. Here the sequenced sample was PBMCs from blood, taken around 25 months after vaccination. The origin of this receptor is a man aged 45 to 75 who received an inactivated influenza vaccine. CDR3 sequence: CSASDRVHSPLHF. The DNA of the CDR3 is TGCAGTGCGTCGGACAGGGTCCATTCACCCCTCCACTTT.